What follows describes a single TCR beta chain. What it binds is unknown. CDR3 length: 14 residues. Trimming stripped 5 bases from V and 6 bases from J, with 14 bases between. CDR1 is SGHVS and CDR2 is FNYEAQ in the germline V gene. The data originate from a study of cytomegalovirus exposure and HLA in healthy donors. Study-level findings and limits: Earlier analysis yielded a pattern in which most TCR beta V segments were productive about 90% or about 30% of the time. Exclusion applied to some V segments, including TRBV6-2 and TRBV6-3, as they were indistinguishable. TCR beta chain V- and J-gene trimming was linked, in a later analysis, to a missense variant in DCLRE1C. Through in vitro validation, three CMV-associated chains were shown to be specific for CMV antigens.

This PCR relied on a set of 60 Vbeta primers and 13 Jbeta primers. TCRdb keeps only in-frame clones here, not all; method: immunoSEQ multiplex PCR. Here the sample spans about 77,000 clones, about 73% being singletons. The sample was PBMCs. This chain links TRBV7-6 with TRBJ1-5; the D gene is possibly TRBD1 (5 bases). This receptor was identified in a man aged 40-55 years in good health and CMV-seronegative. CDR3 sequence: CASSPNRIGQPQHF. In nucleotides, the CDR3 is TGTGCCAGCAGCCCGAACAGGATAGGTCAGCCCCAGCATTTT.